This TCR beta chain was retrieved from a study of shared clonotypes between healthy human individuals. Across the whole study: The plates for each donor numbered three CD4 naive, three CD4 memory, two CD8 naive and one CD8 memory.

The germline CDR1 and CDR2 sequences are SGHNT and YYREEE (reference sequence). V was clipped by 4 bases and J by 2 bases; unmatched bases: 10. The CDR3 is 16 residues long. The assay was immunoSEQ multiplex PCR, and TCRdb's table has in-frame clones only and misses some. The sample lists more than 550,000 clones, just over 90% seen once, with 24% in the top ten. Naive-designated CD8 cells lacked CD45RO, were positively enriched for CCR7, and omitted terminally differentiated effector memory CD45RA+ cells. All donors were Caucasian adults living in Nashville, Tennessee. Material for sequencing was naive CD8+ T cells sorted from blood. The source is a man between 25 and 39 years old in good health. The chain joins TRBV5-4 to TRBJ1-2; TRBD1 aligns across 8 bases. Here the CDR3 reads CASSPATDRGNYGYTF. In DNA form, the CDR3 reads TGTGCCAGCAGCCCTGCTACCGACAGGGGCAACTATGGCTACACCTTC.